The 10 T cell receptor beta chains in this list originate from one sample, sequenced in a study of blood T cell repertoires in COVID-19. Profiling relied on immunoSEQ multiplex PCR, and the TCRdb table lists in-frame clones only, not all of them. The sample gives 250,000 to 350,000 clones, roughly 90% of which show up once; nearly 7% is in the top ten. Sample: peripheral blood. The receptor source for this set is a woman younger than 45 with COVID-19, enrolled during active disease.

The chain carries TRBV28 and TRBJ2-5; TRBD2 aligns across 7 bases. Losses at the gene ends were 7 bases for V and 7 bases for J; bases not matched to a gene: 3. The germline V gene encodes CDR1 MDHEN and CDR2 SYDVKM. The CDR3 length is 11 residues. CDR3 nucleotides: TGTGCCAGCAACAGCGGGACGACCCAGTACTTC. Translating gives CASNSGTTQYF. Together with reference TRBV28 and TRBJ2-5, the CDR3 gives the full variable domain: DVKVTQSSRYLVKRTGEKVFLECVQDMDHENMFWYRQDPGLGLRLIYFSYDVKMKEKGDIPEGYSVSREKKERFSLILESASTNQTSMYLCASNSGTTQYFGPGTRLLVL.

V usage is TRBV5-5 and J usage is TRBJ2-3; D is unclear. This CDR3 has 13 residues. Germline V gene data show CDR1 as SGHKS and CDR2 as YYEKEE (reference sequence). Trimming pared 1 base from V and 6 bases from J, leaving 9 bases between. The CDR3 reads CASSLRRWDTQYF. CDR3 nucleotides: TGTGCCAGCAGCTTGCGCAGGTGGGATACGCAGTATTTT.

This clone has just one count. This chain joins TRBV6-5 and TRBJ2-2, with TRBD2 as a possible D gene (5 bases). The germline V gene has CDR1 MNHEY and CDR2 SVGAGI. V was cut by 6 bases and J by 6 bases, with 11 bases left in between. CDR3 length: 13 residues. DNA for the CDR3: TGTGCCAGCAGACTAACTAGGGCCGGGGAGCTGTTTTTT. As protein: CASRLTRAGELFF.

The chain carries TRBV18 and TRBJ1-3; D is possibly TRBD1 (5 bases). Trimming cost V 1 base and J 4 bases, with 14 bases left between them. The CDR3 covers 16 residues. Germline CDR1 reads KGHSH; CDR2 reads LQKENI. The CDR3 DNA is TGTGCCAGCTCACCACTCTCTCAGGGTTCAGGAAACACCATATATTTT. It is translated as CASSPLSQGSGNTIYF.

This rearrangement joins TRBV5-1 to TRBJ2-1, with 13 bases identical to TRBD2. V dropped 0 bases and J dropped 6; count of bases not matched to a gene: 9. This CDR3 contains 18 residues. The germline V gene encodes CDR1 SGHRS and CDR2 YFSETQ. This CDR3 is CASSLGLPGLAGLNEQFF. Here the CDR3 DNA reads TGCGCCAGCAGCTTGGGGCTCCCGGGACTAGCGGGGCTCAATGAGCAGTTCTTC. Supplemented by reference TRBV5-1 and TRBJ2-1, the full variable domain reads KAGVTQTPRYLIKTRGQQVTLSCSPISGHRSVSWYQQTPGQGLQFLFEYFSETQRNKGNFPGRFSGRQFSNSRSEMNVSTLELGDSALYLCASSLGLPGLAGLNEQFFGPGTRLTVL.

This sequence joins TRBV28 and TRBJ2-2, with 8 positions matching TRBD2. Germline CDR1 and CDR2: MDHEN and SYDVKM. The CDR3 covers 16 residues. V lost 5 bases to trimming and J lost 3 bases; unmatched junction nucleotides: 8. CDR3 loop: CASSLSGIEDTGELFF. CDR3 sequence (DNA): TGTGCCAGCAGTCTTAGCGGGATCGAGGACACCGGGGAGCTGTTTTTT. The full variable domain, in which reference TRBV28 and TRBJ2-2 provide the parts outside the CDR3, is DVKVTQSSRYLVKRTGEKVFLECVQDMDHENMFWYRQDPGLGLRLIYFSYDVKMKEKGDIPEGYSVSREKKERFSLILESASTNQTSMYLCASSLSGIEDTGELFFGEGSRLTVL.

The V call is TRBV7-9, the J call TRBJ1-4, with 7 bases identical to TRBD1. The junction had 2 bases not matched to a gene; V was cut back by 1 base and J by 3 bases. Germline V lookup: CDR1 SEHNR, CDR2 FQNEAQ (reference sequence). The CDR3 totals 15 residues. CDR3 sequence (DNA): TGTGCCAGCAGCTTAGGGGACAGTGCTAATGAAAAACTGTTTTTT. Residues: CASSLGDSANEKLFF.

V usage is TRBV7-6 and J usage is TRBJ2-5, with 8 bases aligning to TRBD2. Germline-derived CDR1 and CDR2 are SGHVS and FNYEAQ. The CDR3 runs to 17 residues. V trimming: 0 bases; J trimming: 5 bases; junction bases outside the gene matches: 11. CDR3 residues: CASSLATASGWGETQYF. Here the CDR3 DNA reads TGTGCCAGCAGCTTAGCGACGGCTAGCGGGTGGGGTGAGACCCAGTACTTC.

CDR3 loop: CASSHGGGTEAFF. The CDR3 DNA reads TGTGCCAGCAGCCACGGGGGTGGCACTGAAGCTTTCTTT. The chain has TRBV11-2 and TRBJ1-1; D may be TRBD1 (5 bases). Germline-derived CDR1 and CDR2 are SGHAT and FQNNGV. V lost 5 bases to trimming and J lost 4 bases, with 11 bases between them. CDR3 length equals 13 residues.

This chain uses TRBV5-5 with TRBJ2-1, with 7 positions matching TRBD2. Looked up from germline, CDR1 is SGHKS and CDR2 is YYEKEE (reference sequence). Unmatched junction bases numbered 5, after V lost 1 base and J lost 7 bases. The CDR3 is 14 residues long. CDR3 nucleotides: TGTGCCAGCAGCTTGAGCTCCGGGGGGAATGAGCAGTTCTTC. Protein sequence: CASSLSSGGNEQFF.